This T cell receptor (beta chain) was sequenced in a study of blood T cell repertoires in COVID-19. This CDR3 has 13 residues. Per germline, CDR1 LNHDA and CDR2 SQIVND (reference sequence). The V gene end was trimmed by 9 bases and the J gene end by 8 bases; junction bases not matched to a gene: 8. Clinical history as reported by participants underpinned cohort assignment. Recovery among Cohort 3 donors was established by two negative PCRs, clearance, or symptom resolution. TCRdb's table, derived via immunoSEQ multiplex PCR, lists solely in-frame clones and lacks some. The sample consists of about 120,000 clones, about 83% of them appearing once.

J is TRBJ1-4 and V is TRBV19; 8 nucleotides align to TRBD1. Material: PBMCs or T cells enriched from blood (not recorded which). The receptor comes from a woman younger than 45 who had recovered from COVID-19. The CDR3 DNA is TGTGCCAGCCTGACAGGGGTAGACGAAAAACTGTTTTTT. Its translation: CASLTGVDEKLFF. The full variable domain, its missing parts supplied by reference TRBV19 and TRBJ1-4, is DGGITQSPKYLFRKEGQNVTLSCEQNLNHDAMYWYRQDPGQGLRLIYYSQIVNDFQKGDIAEGYSVSREKKESFPLTVTSAQKNPTAFYLCASLTGVDEKLFFGSGTQLSVL.